A selection of T cell receptor beta chains follows, all from one sample in a study of blood T cell repertoires in COVID-19. Assay used: immunoSEQ multiplex PCR; TCRdb lists only in-frame clones, some missing. The sample has a few hundred thousand clones, more than 80% seen once. Sequenced material: peripheral blood. The receptors were sampled from a woman aged 40 to 55 with acute or convalescent COVID-19. Both conserved end residues are part of each CDR3. A D gene is named only where the DNA matches it firmly. Size is stated for part of the rows, as once, few or many counts, or as a class when the clone is expanded.

j_call | v_call | d_call | clone_size | cdr3_nt | cdr3_aa
TRBJ1-2 | TRBV14 | - | - | TGTGCCAGCAGCCAGTACAGGGCCGGGGGCTACACCTTC | CASSQYRAGGYTF
TRBJ1-2 | TRBV19 | - | few | TGTGCCAGTAGTTGGGGAAGCCAGGGGACCTATGGCTACACCTTC | CASSWGSQGTYGYTF
TRBJ1-3 | TRBV30 | TRBD1 | - | TGTGCCTGGGGACAGGGGTTGACTGGAAACACCATATATTTT | CAWGQGLTGNTIYF
TRBJ2-3 | TRBV2 | TRBD2 | - | TGTGCCAGCGCCCGGGGCCTAGCGGGCTCAGATACGCAGTATTTT | CASARGLAGSDTQYF
TRBJ1-2 | TRBV5-4 | - | - | TGTGCCAGCAGCTTACGTACACAGGGCCTTAACTATGGCTACACCTTC | CASSLRTQGLNYGYTF
TRBJ1-2 | TRBV6-1 | - | - | TGTGCCAGCAGTGAAGGAGGAACAGGGTTGTATGGCTACACCTTC | CASSEGGTGLYGYTF
TRBJ1-2 | TRBV27 | TRBD1 | once | TGTGCCAGCAGTTCCGGGACAGGGGGTTTCTATGGCTACACCTTC | CASSSGTGGFYGYTF
TRBJ1-2 | TRBV19 | TRBD1 | once | TGTGCCAGTGGGACAGGGGTGGATGGCTACACCTTC | CASGTGVDGYTF
TRBJ1-6 | TRBV5-1 | - | - | TGCGCCAGCTCCATAGAACAGGGCCTAAATAATTCACCCCTCCACTTT | CASSIEQGLNNSPLHF
TRBJ1-2 | TRBV5-6 | - | - | TGTGCCAGCAGCTTGGGTCAGTATGGCTACACCTTC | CASSLGQYGYTF
TRBJ2-3 | TRBV18 | TRBD2 | - | TGTGCCAGCTCACCAAGCCTAGCGGGGAGGTCTAGCACAGATACGCAGTATTTT | CASSPSLAGRSSTDTQYF
TRBJ2-1 | TRBV13 | TRBD2 | - | TGTGCCAGCAGCTTAGTCCAGCGGGGGTCCTACAATGAGCAGTTCTTC | CASSLVQRGSYNEQFF
TRBJ2-3 | TRBV5-1 | TRBD2 | - | TGCGCCAGCAGCCGTTGGACTAGCGGGGGGGCATCCGCAGATACGCAGTATTTT | CASSRWTSGGASADTQYF
TRBJ1-2 | TRBV14 | TRBD1 | - | TGTGCCAGCAGCCAGGTACCGGGACAGGGCTTTTATGGCTACACCTTC | CASSQVPGQGFYGYTF
TRBJ1-1 | TRBV21-1 | - | once | TGTGCCAGCAGCAAATGTGGCCAGAACGCCCCTGAAGCTTTCTTT | CASSKCGQNAPEAFF
TRBJ1-2 | TRBV7-9 | TRBD1 | - | TGTGCCAGCAGCTGGAACTGGGACAGTGACTATGGCTACACCTTC | CASSWNWDSDYGYTF